The 5 T cell receptor beta chains presented below share a single source sample, sequenced in a study of blood T cell repertoires in COVID-19. TCRdb's table, derived via immunoSEQ multiplex PCR, lists solely in-frame clones and lacks some. The sample contains 60,000 to 70,000 clones, about 81% of which appear only once. Sequencing was carried out using peripheral blood. The source of these receptors is a man aged 80 or over with acute or convalescent COVID-19.

The J gene is TRBJ1-1, the V gene TRBV3-1 (or the pseudogene TRBV3-2); no clear D gene. The V end lost 1 base, the J end lost 8 bases, and 14 bases lay between the germline ends. This CDR3 is 14 amino acids long. Germline V gene lookup returns CDR1 LGHDT and CDR2 YNNKEL (reference sequence). CDR3 nucleotides: TGTGCCAGCAGCCAAGTGCCGGGTCAAACAGAAGCTTTCTTT. Residues: CASSQVPGQTEAFF.

J is TRBJ2-7 and V is TRBV30, with 14 bases that match TRBD2. This CDR3 comprises 15 residues. Looked up from germline, CDR1 is GTSNPN and CDR2 is SVGIG (reference sequence). The ends lost 2 bases at V and 4 bases at J; junction bases unmatched: 4. The CDR3 DNA reads as TGTGCCTGGAGTTCGGGACTAGCGGGGGAGTACGAGCAGTACTTC. It encodes CAWSSGLAGEYEQYF. The full variable domain, its missing parts supplied by reference TRBV30 and TRBJ2-7, is SQTIHQWPATLVQPVGSPLSLECTVEGTSNPNLYWYRQAAGRGLQLLFYSVGIGQISSEVPQNLSASRPQDRQFILSSKKLLLSDSGFYLCAWSSGLAGEYEQYFGPGTRLTVT.

This rearrangement joins TRBV19 to TRBJ2-7, with D possibly TRBD2 on 5 matching bases. This CDR3 is built from 14 residues. V was trimmed by 8 bases and J by 0 bases, leaving 14 bases between them. Germline V CDR1 and CDR2: LNHDA, SQIVND (reference sequence). Here the CDR3 DNA reads TGTGCCAGTCGCCCGTCGGGGATCTCCTACGAGCAGTACTTC. This translates into CASRPSGISYEQYF.

The chain carries TRBV24-1 and TRBJ1-2; D not resolved. V lost 9 bases and J 6 bases, leaving 19 bases between the germline ends. CDR1 and CDR2 from the germline V gene are KGHDR and SFDVKD. The length of the CDR3 is 14 residues. CDR3 bases: TGTGCCACCTCTCGCGGGCTTCTAGGCGATGGCTACACCTTC. It yields the protein CATSRGLLGDGYTF.

The gene calls are TRBV13 and TRBJ2-7, with 8 bases fitting TRBD2. Germline CDR1 and CDR2: PRHDT and FYEKMQ (reference sequence). The length of the CDR3 is 18 residues. With V trimmed by 5 bases and J by 2 bases, 17 bases remained unmatched. The CDR3 reads CASSLIGEVAGGTYEQYF. For the CDR3, the DNA is TGTGCCAGCAGCCTCATAGGGGAAGTCGCGGGGGGAACCTACGAGCAGTACTTC.